Described below is a single TCR beta chain sequence and its context. It has no known antigen specificity. No base qualities exist here, and no much larger clone lies one base off it. From a lookup of the germline V gene (reference sequence), CDR1 and CDR2 are MNHNY and SVGAGI. V is cut back by 2 bases and J by 7 bases, with 9 bases in the junction unmatched. Its CDR3 holds 15 amino acids, cysteine through phenylalanine. The DNA shown is the 45-base CDR3, in frame from base 1. These data belong to a study of blood T cell repertoires in COVID-19 (TCRdb year 2020). Notes on the research overall: The collaborator samples originated in the United States, Italy and Spain and spanned the acute and convalescent phases of COVID-19. The prospective study material was composed of cDNA or gDNA derived from T cells, B-cell-depleted T cells, or PBMCs. The dataset comprised deeply sampled blood TCRbeta repertoires from subjects exposed to, actively infected with, or recovered from COVID-19. The repertoires were released in a freely available public database meant as a resource for research on the immune response to SARS-CoV-2. Samples were obtained from the ongoing ImmuneRACE study (first 160 participants) and from 1,254 subjects provided by 6 global collaborators. A de-identified subject ID, COVID-19 status, age in years and sex were almost always included in the sample metadata. Where available, HLA class I and class II types were taken from metadata supplied by the sample provider and were not determined by assay-based typing.

Whole blood was collected in K2EDTA tubes by collaborating institutions according to the institutions' own protocols. Collaborator samples were shipped for TCRbeta analysis as frozen whole blood, isolated PBMCs, or DNA extracted from either sample type. Beyond this particular receptor, the publication reports: The quantity of clinical and demographic metadata differed by source and by participant and was supplied without curation.

The immunoSEQ Assay, a bias-controlled multiplex PCR, was used to amplify TCRbeta CDR3 regions from genomic DNA. As for how the authors treated the data: Within the assay, amplification of reference gene primers was used to estimate how many nucleated cells each sample contained. Sequence reads were collapsed and filtered to measure the absolute abundance of every unique TCRbeta CDR3 rearrangement. For each sample, productive Simpson clonality was calculated as the square root of Simpson's diversity index over productive rearrangements. Not all clones reach the TCRdb copy of this immuneACCESS table, which keeps in-frame sequences only. Checked studies attribute under half of the gap to unresolved V genes and leave the rest unexplained. V, J and clone size are those of that table, while D and trimming were read from the DNA. The sample has about 230,000 clones on record, roughly 80% of them singletons. Of the sample, approximately 7.2% falls within the top ten clones.

Recombination connected TRBV6-6 to TRBJ2-7; 9 bases in between match TRBD2. This receptor was identified in a woman aged 80 or over with acute or convalescent COVID-19. Input material: peripheral blood. The DNA is as follows: TGTGCCAGCAGTTACGAGCGGGAGGCCCGGGGGGAGCAGTACTTC. Its product reads: CASSYEREARGEQYF.